Listed here are 27 T cell receptor beta chains from one sample, sequenced in a study of blood T cell repertoires in COVID-19. This table comes from immunoSEQ multiplex PCR, and its TCRdb copy is limited to in-frame clones, with some not included. The sample lists just over 300,000 clones, roughly 86% seen once, with 1.5% to 2% in the top ten. Material: peripheral blood. These receptors came from a woman in her twenties or thirties with COVID-19, enrolled during active disease.

This chain uses TRBV12-3 or TRBV12-4 with TRBJ2-7; no definite D call. V gave up 5 bases and J gave up 6 bases, with 14 bases separating them. This CDR3 contains 13 residues. The CDR3 nucleotides read TGTGCCAGCAGTCTGCGACGGGTGGGCGAGCAGTACTTC. Residues: CASSLRRVGEQYF.

The chain recombines TRBV2 with TRBJ1-2; TRBD1 matches at 9 bases. Trimming at V came to 4 bases and at J to 1 base, leaving 7 bases not matched to a gene. The CDR3 is 16 residues long. Germline-derived CDR1 and CDR2 are SNHLY and FYNNEI. CDR3 DNA: TGTGCCAGCAGTGCGGGACAGGGCAATATTAACTATGGCTACACCTTC. Translating it yields CASSAGQGNINYGYTF. Complete variable domain (other parts from reference TRBV2 and TRBJ1-2): EPEVTQTPSHQVTQMGQEVILRCVPISNHLYFYWYRQILGQKVEFLVSFYNNEISEKSEIFDDQFSVERPDGSNFTLKIRSTKLEDSAMYFCASSAGQGNINYGYTFGSGTRLTVV.

The gene calls are TRBV5-6 and TRBJ2-3, with 8 positions matching TRBD2. The junction had 9 bases not matched to a gene; V was cut back by 0 bases and J by 6 bases. This CDR3 has 16 residues. From germline, CDR1 is SGHDT and CDR2 YYEEEE. As DNA, the CDR3 is TGTGCCAGCAGCTTGGAGGGTAGCGGGGCTTCCGATACGCAGTATTTT. It encodes CASSLEGSGASDTQYF.

The chain combines TRBV30 with TRBJ2-3; 10 nucleotides agree with TRBD2. The CDR3 spans 15 residues. Germline lookup yields CDR1 GTSNPN and CDR2 SVGIG (reference sequence). J lost 0 bases, V lost 2 bases, and 2 bases had no gene match. As DNA, the CDR3 is TGTGCCTGGAGTCGGACTAGCGGCAGCACAGATACGCAGTATTTT. This gives the protein CAWSRTSGSTDTQYF. Drawing the rest from reference TRBV30 and TRBJ2-3, the complete variable domain is SQTIHQWPATLVQPVGSPLSLECTVEGTSNPNLYWYRQAAGRGLQLLFYSVGIGQISSEVPQNLSASRPQDRQFILSSKKLLLSDSGFYLCAWSRTSGSTDTQYFGPGTRLTVL.

The gene calls are TRBV6-5 and TRBJ1-4; 9 bases match TRBD1. The germline CDR1 and CDR2 sequences are MNHEY and SVGAGI. The CDR3 contains 14 residues. V dropped 6 bases and J dropped 7; count of bases not matched to a gene: 6. CDR3 in DNA: TGTGCCAGCAGACCTACAGGGGGCGGTGAAAAACTGTTTTTT. Its translation is CASRPTGGGEKLFF.

The chain uses TRBV5-1 and TRBJ1-2; 8 positions agree with TRBD1. The CDR3 spans 15 residues. Trimming took 1 base from V and 5 from J; bases not matched to a gene: 7. The germline CDR1 and CDR2 sequences are SGHRS and YFSETQ. The CDR3 here is CASSLRQGADYGYTF. The CDR3 DNA follows: TGCGCCAGCAGCTTGAGGCAGGGGGCAGATTATGGCTACACCTTC.

The V gene is TRBV9, the J gene TRBJ2-5, with 9 bases fitting TRBD2. Germline CDR1 reads SGDLS; CDR2 reads YYNGEE. V lost 3 bases to trimming and J lost 5 bases; unmatched junction nucleotides: 11. The CDR3 is 16 amino acids. CDR3: CASSASLEAGGETQYF. Written as DNA, the CDR3 is TGTGCCAGCAGCGCCTCCCTCGAGGCGGGGGGGGAGACCCAGTACTTC.

The chain uses TRBV3-1 (or the pseudogene TRBV3-2) and TRBJ1-2; no clear D gene. CDR3 length equals 12 residues. V lost 0 bases, J lost 14 bases, and 13 bases lay in between. Germline V CDR1 and CDR2: LGHDT, YNNKEL (reference sequence). The CDR3 sequence: CASSQELEVETF. In nucleotides, the CDR3 is TGTGCCAGCAGCCAAGAGTTAGAGGTTGAGACCTTC.

The CDR3 loop is CASTGTANTEAFF. The CDR3 nucleotides are TGTGCCAGCACCGGGACAGCGAACACTGAAGCTTTCTTT. The J gene is TRBJ1-1, the V gene TRBV2; 7 bases are shared with TRBD1. Germline V gene data show CDR1 as SNHLY and CDR2 as FYNNEI. The CDR3 extends over 13 amino acids. The trim removed 7 bases at V and 1 base at J, leaving 3 bases unmatched.

The chain joins TRBV6-2 or TRBV6-3 to TRBJ1-2; D uncertain. With 2 bases removed from V and 8 bases from J, the gap between germline ends came to 15 bases. Looked up from germline, CDR1 is MNHEY and CDR2 is SVGEGT. CDR3 length: 14 amino acids. Here the CDR3 DNA reads TGTGCCAGCAGTTACGAGGGTGCTCTGAGGGGCTACACCTTC. It yields the protein CASSYEGALRGYTF.

Concerning this clone: Distinct nucleotide sequences in the sample also encode this CDR3. This sequence joins TRBV12-3 or TRBV12-4 and TRBJ2-3, with TRBD2 as a possible D gene (5 bases). Trimming removed 5 bases from V and 2 bases from J, with 8 bases in between. The CDR3 runs to 13 residues. In DNA, the CDR3 is TGTGCCAGCAGTCGTGACTACACAGATACGCAGTATTTT. This translates into CASSRDYTDTQYF.

The chain employs TRBV6-5 and TRBJ1-4; 9 bases line up with TRBD1. V was pared by 5 bases and J by 7 bases, with 5 bases of the junction left unmatched. Germline assignment: CDR1 MNHEY and CDR2 SVGAGI. The CDR3 totals 14 residues. In nucleotides, the CDR3 is TGTGCCAGCAGTATACAGGGGGCATCTGAAAAACTGTTTTTT. Amino acid sequence: CASSIQGASEKLFF.

V and J are TRBV7-9 and TRBJ1-3; D ambiguous. The CDR3 sequence is 15 residues long. Germline CDR1 is SEHNR and CDR2 is FQNEAQ (reference sequence). The V gene lost 7 bases and the J gene lost 0 bases, with 13 bases spanning the gap. The chain's CDR3 is CASIPEMYSGNTIYF. The DNA of the CDR3 is TGTGCCAGCATCCCTGAGATGTACTCTGGAAACACCATATATTTT.

This chain connects TRBV19 to TRBJ2-4; maybe TRBD1 (5 bases). CDR1 and CDR2 (germline): LNHDA, SQIVND (reference sequence). The CDR3 covers 16 residues. Deletions cut 1 base from V and 1 base from J, with 11 bases between. The CDR3 protein is CASSIGTRSAKNIQYF. CDR3 DNA: TGTGCCAGTAGTATAGGGACAAGGAGTGCCAAAAACATTCAGTACTTC.

The chain joins TRBV2 to TRBJ1-2; D call uncertain. Germline values: CDR1 SNHLY, CDR2 FYNNEI. The V and J ends lost 3 bases and 2 bases respectively, with 7 bases between them. CDR3 length: 13 residues. In DNA form, the CDR3 reads TGTGCCAGCAGTGACCAACAGAACTATGGCTACACCTTC. Translating it yields CASSDQQNYGYTF.

The rearrangement uses TRBV7-8 and TRBJ1-5; D is undetermined. Trimming left V 8 bases short and J 8 bases short, with 19 bases between. CDR3 size: 14 residues. Germline values: CDR1 SGHVS, CDR2 FQNEAQ. DNA of the CDR3: TGTGCCAGCCAAAAGGCGGGCGCAACGAAGCCCCAGCATTTT. This encodes CASQKAGATKPQHF.

This clone was observed a few times. V gene TRBV9 combines with J gene TRBJ2-7, with 7 bases that match TRBD1. V gave up 0 bases and J gave up 2 bases; unmatched junction bases: 5. Germline values: CDR1 SGDLS, CDR2 YYNGEE. This CDR3 is built from 15 residues. Here the CDR3 reads CASSVGDSSPYEQYF. CDR3 sequence (DNA): TGTGCCAGCAGCGTAGGGGACAGCAGTCCCTACGAGCAGTACTTC.

The CDR3 DNA sequence: TGTGCCAGCAGCGTAGAGGGGCACTCTGGGGCCAACGTCCTGACTTTC. This gives the protein CASSVEGHSGANVLTF. The chain has TRBV9 and TRBJ2-6; TRBD1 might be the D (5 bases). Trimming cost V 0 bases and J 0 bases, with 7 bases left between them. CDR1 is SGDLS and CDR2 is YYNGEE in the germline V gene. The CDR3 sequence is 16 residues long.

The genes are TRBV6-5 and TRBJ1-2, with 8 bases lining up with TRBD1. J gave up 4 bases and V 5 bases, and 9 bases lay outside the gene matches. Per the germline V gene, CDR1 is MNHEY and CDR2 is SVGAGI. There are 15 residues in the CDR3. The DNA of the CDR3 is TGTGCCAGCAGTACCGGACAGGGCTCGATCTATGGCTACACCTTC. It yields the protein CASSTGQGSIYGYTF.

The chain recombines TRBV19 with TRBJ1-1; the match to TRBD1 covers 7 bases. The CDR3 contains 13 residues. Trimming removed 4 bases from V and 4 bases from J; junction bases left unmatched: 3. In germline, CDR1 is LNHDA, CDR2 SQIVND (reference sequence). This chain's CDR3 is CASSKQGVTEAFF. In DNA form, the CDR3 reads TGTGCCAGTAGTAAGCAGGGGGTCACTGAAGCTTTCTTT.

This chain uses TRBV19 with TRBJ1-5, with TRBD1 as a possible D gene (6 bases). CDR1 LNHDA and CDR2 SQIVND come from the germline V gene (reference sequence). V gave up 9 bases and J gave up 4 bases, with 13 bases separating them. This CDR3 region has 13 residues. CDR3 DNA: TGTGCCAGCAGGGACACCAAGAATCAGCCCCAGCATTTT. Amino acids: CASRDTKNQPQHF.

This clone has more than one count but fewer than ten. V usage is TRBV9 and J usage is TRBJ1-2, with D hard to call. The V end was cut by 4 bases, the J end by 6 bases, with 22 bases between. The germline gives CDR1 SGDLS, CDR2 YYNGEE. CDR3 length: 16 amino acids. The CDR3 spells CASSPRRGSAVDGYTF. The CDR3 DNA reads as TGTGCCAGCAGCCCAAGACGAGGGTCAGCCGTGGATGGCTACACCTTC.

This sequence joins TRBV5-5 and TRBJ2-5; no clear D. This CDR3 comprises 15 residues. Germline V gives CDR1 SGHKS, CDR2 YYEKEE (reference sequence). Trimming pared 0 bases from V and 5 bases from J, leaving 14 bases between. The CDR3 region has the DNA TGTGCCAGCAGCTTGGTAGTCTATAGTGTGGAGACCCAGTACTTC. Its translation: CASSLVVYSVETQYF.

This clone was detected only once. The chain is built from TRBV5-4 and TRBJ1-1; no firm D call. CDR3 length equals 13 residues. The germline V gene has CDR1 SGHNT and CDR2 YYREEE (reference sequence). V gave up 0 bases and J gave up 3 bases, with 6 bases separating them. The CDR3 DNA follows: TGTGCCAGCAGCTTGGGAGCGCACACTGAAGCTTTCTTT. It codes for CASSLGAHTEAFF.

V usage is TRBV27 and J usage is TRBJ1-5; 9 bases are a match to TRBD1. V trimming: 5 bases; J trimming: 5 bases; junction bases outside the gene matches: 7. CDR3 size: 15 residues. CDR1 MNHEY and CDR2 SMNVEV come from the germline V gene (reference sequence). For the CDR3, the DNA is TGTGCCAGCAGTCCAACAGGGGGCGCGTATCAGCCCCAGCATTTT. Translated, it gives CASSPTGGAYQPQHF.

This chain connects TRBV7-9 to TRBJ1-2; D gene ambiguous. The V gene's germline CDR1 is SEHNR and CDR2 FQNEAQ (reference sequence). The CDR3 is 12 amino acids. The V and J ends lost 5 bases and 6 bases respectively, with 10 bases between them. Here the CDR3 DNA reads TGTGCCAGCAGCCGGAACCAGGATGGCTACACCTTC. It specifies CASSRNQDGYTF.

This clone was observed a single time. CDR3 sequence reads: CASSMSDRTGELFF. The CDR3 DNA reads TGTGCCAGTAGTATGTCGGACAGAACCGGGGAGCTGTTTTTT. The genes are TRBV19 and TRBJ2-2; a possible D gene is TRBD1 (6 bases). Trimming took off 3 bases at V and 5 bases at J, with 10 bases between the two ends. Germline-derived CDR1 and CDR2 are LNHDA and SQIVND (reference sequence). CDR3 length: 14 residues.